This TCR beta chain was found in a study of early T cells in non-severe SARS-CoV-2 infection. This clonotype is judged medium-sized. TCRdb reprocessed the 5' RACE reads with MiXCR, giving one entry per CDR3 protein. This table has 70,000 to 90,000 distinct CDR3 sequences, more than 10% appearing once. Sequencing input: whole blood. The TCR comes from an adult who was a healthcare worker with PCR-confirmed SARS-CoV-2 infection or an uninfected control (not recorded which).

CDR3 protein: CAISPSVGGSSYEQYF. The CDR3 DNA is TGTGCCATCAGCCCCTCTGTAGGAGGGAGCTCCTACGAGCAGTACTTC. The chain employs TRBV10-3 and TRBJ2-7; possible D gene TRBD2, 6 bases. The V end lost 6 bases, the J end lost 0 bases, and 18 bases lay between the germline ends. Germline V gene lookup returns CDR1 ENHRY and CDR2 SYGVKD. The CDR3 is made up of 16 amino acids.